One and the same sample provided the 13 T cell receptor beta chains below, sequenced in a study of T cell repertoires in cytomegalovirus infection. TCRdb re-called the reads through MiXCR, storing one row per CDR3 protein. This table has 250,000 or so distinct CDR3 sequences, approximately 8.3% appearing once. Input material: PBMCs. The source of these receptors is a human donor in good health (CMV status not recorded). Some clones in this sample may be carry-over from other donors' samples.

In its sample, this clonotype was seen many times. The V and J genes are TRBV6-2 or TRBV6-3 and TRBJ1-1; D is unclear. The CDR3 consists of 16 residues. Trimming took off 2 bases at V and 4 bases at J, with 17 bases between the two ends. Per germline, CDR1 MNHEY and CDR2 SVGEGT. The CDR3 reads CASSYPSAVMGTEAFF. As DNA, the CDR3 is TGTGCCAGCAGTTACCCCTCGGCCGTGATGGGCACTGAAGCTTTCTTT.

In its sample, this clonotype was seen a few times. The chain combines TRBV3-1 with TRBJ2-7, with D possibly being TRBD2 (6 bases). CDR1 is LGHDT, CDR2 YNNKEL, per germline (reference sequence). The CDR3 spans 14 residues. V lost 3 bases, J lost 5 bases, and 14 bases lay in between. CDR3 in DNA: TGTGCCAGCAGCCAGCTCGGCGGGGTCCACGAGCAGTACTTC. It yields the protein CASSQLGGVHEQYF.

This CDR3 reads CASSNRGRSYEQYF. The CDR3 nucleotides read TGTGCCAGCAGTAACAGGGGTAGATCCTACGAGCAGTACTTC. V usage is TRBV28 and J usage is TRBJ2-7, with 7 bases matching TRBD1. J was trimmed by 1 base and V by 5 bases; bases with no gene match: 5. This CDR3 has 14 residues. Germline-derived CDR1 and CDR2 are MDHEN and SYDVKM.

V is TRBV6-2 or TRBV6-3 and J is TRBJ1-1; possibly TRBD1 for D (5 bases). V dropped 2 bases and J dropped 4 bases, with 11 bases sitting between them. CDR1 MNHEY and CDR2 SVGEGT come from the germline V gene. This CDR3 has 14 residues. The CDR3 bases are TGTGCCAGCAGTTACAGAGGGGAGAGCACTGAAGCTTTCTTT. This sequence encodes CASSYRGESTEAFF.

This clonotype appeared many times. The genes are TRBV7-2 and TRBJ1-1; D is uncertain. The CDR3 length is 12 residues. Trimming left V 8 bases short and J 4 bases short, with 11 bases between. Germline CDR1 is SGHTA and CDR2 is FQGNSA. CDR3 bases: TGTGCCAGCCAGCGGCTGAGCACTGAAGCTTTCTTT. Protein product: CASQRLSTEAFF.

Ten or more counts support this clonotype. J is TRBJ2-7 and V is TRBV7-2; D is uncertain. Germline CDR1 and CDR2: SGHTA and FQGNSA. With 1 base removed from V and 1 base from J, the gap between germline ends came to 8 bases. The CDR3 extends over 14 amino acids. In nucleotides, the CDR3 is TGTGCCAGCAGCTTAGGTCTCTCTTCCTACGAGCAGTACTTC. Its protein is CASSLGLSSYEQYF.

This clonotype appeared a few times. The chain is built from TRBV7-2 and TRBJ1-3; D is uncertain. Germline values: CDR1 SGHTA, CDR2 FQGNSA. The CDR3 covers 13 residues. Deletions cut 5 bases from V and 7 bases from J, with 12 bases between. In DNA, the CDR3 is TGTGCCAGCAGCGCCCAATCGGGGAACACCATATATTTT. Translated, it gives CASSAQSGNTIYF.

A few counts support this clonotype. This chain uses TRBV6-1 with TRBJ2-6, with D unresolved. The germline V gene encodes CDR1 MNHNS and CDR2 SASEGT. The length of the CDR3 is 13 residues. Trimming cost V 8 bases and J 7 bases, with 12 bases left between them. CDR3 in DNA: TGTGCCAGCCATTGGGCAGAAGCCAACGTCCTGACTTTC. It is translated as CASHWAEANVLTF.

At least ten counts were recorded for this clonotype. The chain joins TRBV7-2 to TRBJ2-7; 8 nucleotides agree with TRBD1. The CDR3 contains 12 residues. After removal of 4 bases from V and 7 bases from J, the junction contained 3 bases not matched to a gene. Looked up from germline, CDR1 is SGHTA and CDR2 is FQGNSA. The CDR3 bases are TGTGCCAGCAGCTCAAGGACAGGGGAGCAGTACTTC. Protein product: CASSSRTGEQYF. The full variable domain, completed using reference TRBV7-2 and TRBJ2-7, is GAGVSQSPSNKVTEKGKDVELRCDPISGHTALYWYRQSLGQGLEFLIYFQGNSAPDKSGLPSDRFSAERTGGSVSTLTIQRTQQEDSAVYLCASSSRTGEQYFGPGTRLTVT.

This chain connects TRBV7-3 to TRBJ2-3; 12 bases agree with TRBD2. Germline V lookup: CDR1 SGHTA, CDR2 FQGTGA. With V trimmed by 5 bases and J by 5 bases, 8 bases remained unmatched. The CDR3 is 16 amino acids. The CDR3 region has the DNA TGTGCCAGCAGCCATTCCACTAGCGGGGGGCAAGATACGCAGTATTTT. It encodes CASSHSTSGGQDTQYF. Supplemented by reference TRBV7-3 and TRBJ2-3, the full variable domain reads GAGVSQTPSNKVTEKGKYVELRCDPISGHTALYWYRQSLGQGPEFLIYFQGTGAADDSGLPNDRFFAVRPEGSVSTLKIQRTERGDSAVYLCASSHSTSGGQDTQYFGPGTRLTVL.

This clonotype was recorded a few times. The V and J genes are TRBV9 and TRBJ2-7; D unclear. Germline loops: CDR1 SGDLS, CDR2 YYNGEE. The ends were cut back, 0 bases at V and 5 bases at J, with 6 bases in the middle. CDR3 length: 12 residues. CDR3 nucleotide sequence: TGTGCCAGCAGCGTAGGAGGCGACGAGCAGTACTTC. It specifies CASSVGGDEQYF.

This clonotype appeared a few times. The chain has TRBV2 and TRBJ2-5; D perhaps matches TRBD2 (5 bases). The V gene lost 4 bases and the J gene lost 5 bases, with 17 bases spanning the gap. The V gene's germline CDR1 is SNHLY and CDR2 FYNNEI. CDR3 length: 15 amino acids. CDR3: CASSGRFGLQETQYF. The CDR3 DNA reads TGTGCCAGCAGTGGCCGTTTCGGACTTCAGGAGACCCAGTACTTC.

This clonotype has more than one count but fewer than ten. The chain is built from TRBV5-4 and TRBJ2-5; 8 nucleotides match TRBD2. This CDR3 spans 13 amino acids. V shed 7 bases and J 4 bases; nucleotides not matched to a gene: 6. CDR1 is SGHNT and CDR2 is YYREEE in the germline V gene (reference sequence). CDR3 in amino acids: CASGGGGLETQYF. The CDR3 coding sequence is TGTGCCAGCGGAGGCGGGGGGCTAGAGACCCAGTACTTC.